This passage covers 12 T cell receptor beta chains from one sample sequenced in a study of early T cells in non-severe SARS-CoV-2 infection (dated by TCRdb to the early 2020s). The library relied on 5' RACE. The sequencing machine was a NextSeq 500. TCRdb handled the public reads itself, with Q25 trimming in fastp and clone calling in MiXCR, and kept productive beta chains. Identical CDR3 protein sequences are pooled into one entry, listed with their most common genes and DNA. In this sample the table shows tens of thousands of distinct CDR3 sequences, about 2.9% of which occur a single time. The leading ten clones occupy over 0.65% of the sample. Specimen: whole blood. The source is an adult who was a healthcare worker with PCR-confirmed SARS-CoV-2 infection or an uninfected control (not recorded which).

This clonotype turned up a few times. The chain has TRBV7-8 and TRBJ2-1; possibly TRBD2 for D (5 bases). The V and J ends lost 2 bases and 0 bases respectively, with 8 bases between them. This CDR3 contains 15 residues. Germline assignment: CDR1 SGHVS and CDR2 FQNEAQ. The CDR3 DNA reads TGTGCCAGCAGCTTAAGAAGCGGCTCCTACAATGAGCAGTTCTTC. Amino acid sequence: CASSLRSGSYNEQFF. Looking up the rest from reference TRBV7-8 and TRBJ2-1 gives the full variable domain: GAGVSQSPRYKVAKRGQDVALRCDPISGHVSLFWYQQALGQGPEFLTYFQNEAQLDKSGLPSDRFFAERPEGSVSTLKIQRTQQEDSAVYLCASSLRSGSYNEQFFGPGTRLTVL.

This clonotype was recorded at least ten times. The V call is TRBV7-2, the J call TRBJ2-1; 7 nucleotides agree with TRBD2. This CDR3 spans 14 amino acids. Germline V gene lookup returns CDR1 SGHTA and CDR2 FQGNSA. Unmatched junction bases numbered 3, after V lost 4 bases and J lost 3 bases. The CDR3 spells CASSSGGIYNEQFF. The CDR3 DNA sequence: TGTGCCAGCAGCTCCGGGGGGATCTACAATGAGCAGTTCTTC. Full variable domain (rest looked up from reference TRBV7-2 and TRBJ2-1): GAGVSQSPSNKVTEKGKDVELRCDPISGHTALYWYRQSLGQGLEFLIYFQGNSAPDKSGLPSDRFSAERTGGSVSTLTIQRTQQEDSAVYLCASSSGGIYNEQFFGPGTRLTVL.

Sample share makes this clonotype medium-sized. The chain employs TRBV5-1 and TRBJ1-1; D is ambiguous. The CDR3 totals 15 residues. V lost 4 bases and J lost 1, with 14 bases in between. Germline V gene data show CDR1 as SGHRS and CDR2 as YFSETQ. CDR3 sequence (DNA): TGCGCCAGCAGCAAGGTGGCAGGTCCGAACACTGAAGCTTTCTTT. This codes for CASSKVAGPNTEAFF.

This clonotype was detected many times. This rearrangement joins TRBV20-1 to TRBJ2-7; D remains ambiguous. Germline V gene data show CDR1 as DFQATT and CDR2 as SNEGSKA (reference sequence). V was clipped by 6 bases and J by 0 bases, with 15 bases between them. The CDR3 covers 14 residues. The CDR3 here is CSAREGRSSYEQYV. As DNA, the CDR3 is TGCAGTGCAAGGGAAGGTAGAAGCTCCTACGAGCAGTACGTC.

This clonotype was recorded many times. The chain joins TRBV10-1 to TRBJ2-7; D is possibly TRBD1 (6 bases). V shed 0 bases and J shed 0 bases, with 12 bases lying between them. This CDR3 comprises 16 residues. Germline CDR1 and CDR2: WNHNN and SYGVQD (reference sequence). The CDR3 loop is CASSESRDMSSYEQYV. CDR3 DNA sequence: TGCGCCAGCAGTGAGTCGAGGGACATGAGCTCCTACGAGCAGTACGTC.

This clonotype appeared many times. The V call is TRBV9, the J call TRBJ1-1, with a tentative D call TRBD1 (6 bases). The CDR3 runs 14 residues. Germline V gene lookup returns CDR1 SGDLS and CDR2 YYNGEE. Trimming left V 3 bases short and J 5 bases short, with 14 bases between. CDR3 amino acids: CASSGADRATEAFF. The CDR3 DNA reads TGTGCCAGCAGCGGCGCGGACAGAGCTACTGAAGCTTTCTTT.

The sample holds many counts of this clonotype. The chain is built from TRBV24-1 and TRBJ2-1; 7 bases are a match to TRBD1. The CDR3 totals 16 residues. Germline V gives CDR1 KGHDR, CDR2 SFDVKD. V shed 3 bases, J shed 2 bases, and the junction held 6 bases outside the gene matches. The CDR3 coding sequence is TGTGCCACCAGTGATAATGCAGGGGGTCCCTACAATGAGCAGTTCTTC. The encoded protein is CATSDNAGGPYNEQFF.

Many counts were recorded for this clonotype. The chain has TRBV12-3 or TRBV12-4 and TRBJ2-1, with 7 nucleotides matching TRBD1. The CDR3 loop spans 14 amino acids. Trimming at V came to 6 bases and at J to 6 bases, leaving 8 bases not matched to a gene. The CDR3 DNA reads TGTGCCAGCAGCCAACTCGACAGGGTCAATGAGCAGTTCTTC. Translation: CASSQLDRVNEQFF.

This clonotype counts as medium-sized. The chain links TRBV12-3 or TRBV12-4 to TRBJ1-5, with D hard to call. Trimming took off 3 bases at V and 4 bases at J, with 7 bases between the two ends. CDR3 length equals 13 residues. CDR3 DNA: TGTGCCAGCAGTTTGGCTTCGAATCAGCCCCAGCATTTT. It encodes CASSLASNQPQHF.

This clonotype was found a few times. The V gene is TRBV9, the J gene TRBJ2-5; 8 nucleotides line up with TRBD1. Germline-derived CDR1 and CDR2 are SGDLS and YYNGEE. After removal of 2 bases from V and 6 bases from J, the junction contained 3 bases not matched to a gene. The CDR3 covers 13 residues. The CDR3: CASSVGQGKTQYF. The CDR3 region has the DNA TGTGCCAGCAGCGTTGGACAGGGAAAGACCCAGTACTTC. The entire variable domain, with the rest obtained from reference TRBV9 and TRBJ2-5, is as follows: DSGVTQTPKHLITATGQRVTLRCSPRSGDLSVYWYQQSLDQGLQFLIQYYNGEERAKGNILERFSAQQFPDLHSELNLSSLELGDSALYFCASSVGQGKTQYFGPGTRLLVL.

This clonotype came up many times. J is TRBJ1-2 and V is TRBV14, with TRBD1 matching 9 bases. The CDR3 runs to 15 residues. CDR1 and CDR2 (germline): SGHDN, FVKESK. The V segment lost 5 bases and the J segment 2 bases; nucleotides outside the gene matches: 6. CDR3 loop: CASSAYRGRNYGYTF. The CDR3 nucleotides are TGTGCCAGCAGCGCATACAGGGGGCGCAACTATGGCTACACCTTC.

Remarks on this clonotype: The junction departs from germline at one end; a sequencing error may be responsible. This rearrangement joins TRBV11-2 to TRBJ2-5, with no clear D. This CDR3 has 15 amino acids. Per the germline V gene, CDR1 is SGHAT and CDR2 is FQNNGV. The CDR3 spells CVSSLVGTAQETQYF. CDR3 in DNA: TGTGTCAGCAGCTTAGTGGGAACAGCCCAAGAGACCCAGTACTTC.